The T cell receptor beta chain described here comes from a study of cytomegalovirus exposure and HLA in healthy donors. Study outcomes and limitations: The authors later found HLA-associated TCR beta chains more clonally expanded than equally common others.

60 Vbeta and 13 Jbeta primers were used in PCR. The protocol was immunoSEQ multiplex PCR, while the TCRdb copy is restricted to in-frame clones and leaves out a portion. The profile covers about 60,000 clones, with approximately 73% appearing a single time and 5.4% taken by the ten largest. About this clone itself: Its antigen is undetermined.

Between the trimmed V and J ends, which lost 8 bases and 8 bases, there was a span of 18 bases. The CDR3 is made up of 14 amino acids. Looked up from germline, CDR1 is MNHEY and CDR2 is SVGAGI. The source material was PBMCs. This chain links TRBV6-5 with TRBJ1-4; D is perhaps TRBD1 (5 bases). The receptor was derived from a man aged 45-65 years in good health and CMV-seronegative. CDR3 nucleotide sequence: TGTGCCAGCGCTCTTCCGGGGGTCGGGGAAAAACTGTTTTTT. As protein: CASALPGVGEKLFF.